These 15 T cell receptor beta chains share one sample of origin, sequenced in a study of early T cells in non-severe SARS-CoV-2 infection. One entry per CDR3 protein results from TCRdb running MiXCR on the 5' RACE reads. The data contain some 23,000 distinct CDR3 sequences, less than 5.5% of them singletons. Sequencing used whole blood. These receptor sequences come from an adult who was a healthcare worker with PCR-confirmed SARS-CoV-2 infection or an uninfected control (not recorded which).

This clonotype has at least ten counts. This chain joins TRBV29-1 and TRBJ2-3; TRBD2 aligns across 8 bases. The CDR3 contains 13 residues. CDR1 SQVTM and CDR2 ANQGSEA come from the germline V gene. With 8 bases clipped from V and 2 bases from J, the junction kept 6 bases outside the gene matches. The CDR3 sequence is CSLIAGNTDTQYF. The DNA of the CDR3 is TGCAGCCTAATAGCGGGGAACACAGATACGCAGTATTTT.

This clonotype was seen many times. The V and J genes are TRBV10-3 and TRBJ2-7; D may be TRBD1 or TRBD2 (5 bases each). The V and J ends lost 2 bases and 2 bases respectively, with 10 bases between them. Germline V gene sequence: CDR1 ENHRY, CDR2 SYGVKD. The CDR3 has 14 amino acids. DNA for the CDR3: TGTGCCATCAGTGAGCGGGACGCCGCCTACGAGCAGTACTTC. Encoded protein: CAISERDAAYEQYF.

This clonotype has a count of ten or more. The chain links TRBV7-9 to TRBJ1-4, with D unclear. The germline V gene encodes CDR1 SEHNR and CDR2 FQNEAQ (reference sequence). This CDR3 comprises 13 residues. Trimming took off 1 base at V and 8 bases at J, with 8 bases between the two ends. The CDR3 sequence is CASSLVPHEKLFF. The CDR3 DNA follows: TGTGCCAGCAGCTTAGTCCCACACGAAAAACTGTTTTTT.

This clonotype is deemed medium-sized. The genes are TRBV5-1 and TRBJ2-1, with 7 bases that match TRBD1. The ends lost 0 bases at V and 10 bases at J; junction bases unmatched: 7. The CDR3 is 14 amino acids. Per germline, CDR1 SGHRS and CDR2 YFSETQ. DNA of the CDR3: TGCGCCAGCAGCTTGGAGCAGGGGGTTAGGGAGCAGTTCTTC. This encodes CASSLEQGVREQFF.

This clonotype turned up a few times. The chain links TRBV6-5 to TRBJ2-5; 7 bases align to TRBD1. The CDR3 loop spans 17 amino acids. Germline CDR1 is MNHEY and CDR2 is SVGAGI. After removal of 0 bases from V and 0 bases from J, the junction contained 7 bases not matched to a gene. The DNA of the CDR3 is TGTGCCAGCAGTTACTCGTTAGTCAGGGGGTACCAAGAGACCCAGTACTTC. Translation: CASSYSLVRGYQETQYF.

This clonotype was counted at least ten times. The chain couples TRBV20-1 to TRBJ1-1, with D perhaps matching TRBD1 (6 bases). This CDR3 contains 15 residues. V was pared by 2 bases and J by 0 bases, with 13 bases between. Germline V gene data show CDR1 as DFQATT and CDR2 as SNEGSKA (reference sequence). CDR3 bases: TGCAGTGCTAGATCCTATACAGGGATGAACACTGAAGCTTTCTTT. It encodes CSARSYTGMNTEAFF.

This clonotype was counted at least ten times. CDR3: CASSLTGGDTEAFF. The DNA for the CDR3 is TGTGCCAGCAGCTTGACAGGGGGCGACACTGAAGCTTTCTTT. The chain links TRBV7-3 to TRBJ1-1; 10 bases are a match to TRBD1. Germline V gives CDR1 SGHTA, CDR2 FQGTGA. J gave up 3 bases and V 3 bases, and 1 base lay outside the gene matches. The CDR3 sequence is 14 residues long.

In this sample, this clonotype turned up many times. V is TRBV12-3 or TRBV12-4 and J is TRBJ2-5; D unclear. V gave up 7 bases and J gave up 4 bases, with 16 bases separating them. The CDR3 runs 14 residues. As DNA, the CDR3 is TGTGCCAGCAAACCCTCGGGTAGTAGAGAGACCCAGTACTTC. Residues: CASKPSGSRETQYF.

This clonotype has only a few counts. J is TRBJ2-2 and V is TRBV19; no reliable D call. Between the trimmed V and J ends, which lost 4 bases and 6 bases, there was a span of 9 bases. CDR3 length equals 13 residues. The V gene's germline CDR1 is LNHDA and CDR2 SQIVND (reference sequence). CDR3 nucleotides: TGTGCCAGTAGTAATCAGGCTGCCGGGGAGCTGTTTTTT. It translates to CASSNQAAGELFF.

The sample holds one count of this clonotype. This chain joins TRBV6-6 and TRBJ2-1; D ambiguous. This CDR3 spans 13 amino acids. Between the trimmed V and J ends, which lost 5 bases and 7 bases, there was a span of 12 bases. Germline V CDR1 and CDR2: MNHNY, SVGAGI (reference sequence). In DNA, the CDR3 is TGTGCCAGCAGTCATCAGGCAGCGAATGAGCAGTTCTTC. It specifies CASSHQAANEQFF.

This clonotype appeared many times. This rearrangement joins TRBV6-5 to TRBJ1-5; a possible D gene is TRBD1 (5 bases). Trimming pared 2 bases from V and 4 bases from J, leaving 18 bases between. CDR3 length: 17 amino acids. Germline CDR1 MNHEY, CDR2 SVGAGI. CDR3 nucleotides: TGTGCCAGCAGTTACCCATTCTGGCCAGGGATTAATCAGCCCCAGCATTTT. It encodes CASSYPFWPGINQPQHF.

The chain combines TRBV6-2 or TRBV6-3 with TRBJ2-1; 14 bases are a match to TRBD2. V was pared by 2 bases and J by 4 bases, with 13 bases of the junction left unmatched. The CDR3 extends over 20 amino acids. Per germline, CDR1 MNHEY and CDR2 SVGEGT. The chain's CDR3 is CASSYPTKGTSGREYNEQFF. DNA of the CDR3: TGTGCCAGCAGTTACCCGACAAAAGGGACTAGCGGGAGAGAGTACAATGAGCAGTTCTTC.

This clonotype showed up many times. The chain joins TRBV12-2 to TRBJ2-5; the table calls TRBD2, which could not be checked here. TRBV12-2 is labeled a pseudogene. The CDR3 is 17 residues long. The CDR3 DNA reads TGTGCAAGTCGCTTGGTCCGTGGGACTAGCGGAAAAGAGACCCAGTACTTC. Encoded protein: CASRLVRGTSGKETQYF.

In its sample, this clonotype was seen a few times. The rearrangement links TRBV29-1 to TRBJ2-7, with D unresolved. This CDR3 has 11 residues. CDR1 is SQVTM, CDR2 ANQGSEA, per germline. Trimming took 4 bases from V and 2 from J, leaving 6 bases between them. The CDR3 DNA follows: TGCAGCGTTGCTGGGGCCTACGAGCAGTACTTC. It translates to CSVAGAYEQYF.

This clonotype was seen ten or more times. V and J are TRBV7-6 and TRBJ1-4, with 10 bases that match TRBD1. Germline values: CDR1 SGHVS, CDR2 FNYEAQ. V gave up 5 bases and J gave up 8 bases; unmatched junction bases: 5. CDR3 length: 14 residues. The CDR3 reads CASSAGTGVEKLFF. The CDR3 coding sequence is TGTGCCAGCAGCGCCGGGACAGGGGTCGAAAAACTGTTTTTT.